This T cell receptor beta chain is drawn from a study of blood T cell repertoires in COVID-19. Study context: Collection of acute and convalescent COVID-19 samples took place in the United States, Italy and Spain. PBMCs, B-cell-depleted T cells, or T cells provided the cDNA or gDNA that made up the material.

This CDR3 has 13 amino acids. V lost 10 bases, J lost 4 bases, and 11 bases lay in between. In the study's own analysis: Reference gene primer amplification in the assay estimated nucleated cell counts. Measured with immunoSEQ multiplex PCR; TCRdb has only the in-frame clones, and not every one. For V, J and clone size, that table is used; D and trimming come from the DNA. The sample lists fewer than 70,000 clones, 75% to 95% occurring once. This receptor was obtained from a woman of 80 years or more with active COVID-19. The chain links TRBV12-3 or TRBV12-4 to TRBJ2-6; the D is unclear. Sample: peripheral blood. In nucleotides, the CDR3 is TGTGCCACCAACGAGGTAGGGGCCAACGTCCTGACTTTC. This gives the protein CATNEVGANVLTF.